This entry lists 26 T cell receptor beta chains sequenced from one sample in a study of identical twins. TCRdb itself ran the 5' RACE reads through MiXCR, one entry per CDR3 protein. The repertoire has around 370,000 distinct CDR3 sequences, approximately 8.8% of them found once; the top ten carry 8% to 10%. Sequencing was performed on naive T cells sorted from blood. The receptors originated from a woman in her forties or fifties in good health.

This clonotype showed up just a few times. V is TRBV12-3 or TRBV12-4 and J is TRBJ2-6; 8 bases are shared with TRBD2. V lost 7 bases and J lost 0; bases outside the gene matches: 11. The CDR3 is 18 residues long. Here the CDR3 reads CASIARGGFTSGANVLTF. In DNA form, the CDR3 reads TGTGCCAGCATCGCTCGGGGGGGGTTCACCTCTGGGGCCAACGTCCTGACTTTC.

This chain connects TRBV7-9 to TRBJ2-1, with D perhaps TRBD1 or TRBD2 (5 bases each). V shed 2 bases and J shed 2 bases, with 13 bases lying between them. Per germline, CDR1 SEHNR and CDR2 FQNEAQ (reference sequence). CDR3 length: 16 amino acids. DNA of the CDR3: TGTGCCAGCAGCTTATTCCCGGGACCAACCTACAATGAGCAGTTCTTC. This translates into CASSLFPGPTYNEQFF.

As DNA, the CDR3 is TGTGCCAGCAGTTTCGGGAGGGCCTTGGCAGATACGCAGTATTTT. Amino acid sequence: CASSFGRALADTQYF. This chain joins TRBV12-3 or TRBV12-4 and TRBJ2-3; 8 nucleotides align to TRBD2. CDR3 length: 15 residues. Trimming took 3 bases from V and 4 from J; bases not matched to a gene: 6.

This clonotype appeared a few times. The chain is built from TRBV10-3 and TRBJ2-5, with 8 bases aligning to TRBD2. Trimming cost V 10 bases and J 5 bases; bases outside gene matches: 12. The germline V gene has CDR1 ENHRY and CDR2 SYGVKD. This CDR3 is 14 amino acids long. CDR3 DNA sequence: TGTGCCACCTCCCAGGGGACTAGGGGCGAGACCCAGTACTTC. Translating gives CATSQGTRGETQYF.

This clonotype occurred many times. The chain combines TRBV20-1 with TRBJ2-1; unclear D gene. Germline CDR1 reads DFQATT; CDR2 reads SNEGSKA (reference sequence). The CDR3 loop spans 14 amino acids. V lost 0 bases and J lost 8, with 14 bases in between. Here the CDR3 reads CSARDRVRIDEQFF. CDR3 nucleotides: TGCAGTGCTAGAGATCGAGTCAGAATTGATGAGCAGTTCTTC.

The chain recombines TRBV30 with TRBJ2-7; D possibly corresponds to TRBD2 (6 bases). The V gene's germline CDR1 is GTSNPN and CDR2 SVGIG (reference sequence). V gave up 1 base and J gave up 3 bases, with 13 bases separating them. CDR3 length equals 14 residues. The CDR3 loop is CAWSAMGLFYEQYF. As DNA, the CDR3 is TGTGCCTGGAGTGCCATGGGACTCTTCTACGAGCAGTACTTC.

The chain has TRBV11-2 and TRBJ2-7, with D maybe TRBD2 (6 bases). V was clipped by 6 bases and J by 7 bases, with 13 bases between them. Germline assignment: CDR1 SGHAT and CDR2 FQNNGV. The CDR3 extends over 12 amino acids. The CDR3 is CASSPTSREQYF. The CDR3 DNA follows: TGTGCCAGCAGTCCCACTAGCCGGGAGCAGTACTTC.

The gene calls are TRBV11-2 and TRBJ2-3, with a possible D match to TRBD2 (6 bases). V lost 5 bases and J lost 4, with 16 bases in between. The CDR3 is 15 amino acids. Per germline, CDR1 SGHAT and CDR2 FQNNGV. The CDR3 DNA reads TGTGCCAGCAGCCCCTCGTGGGGGGAGGCAGATACGCAGTATTTT. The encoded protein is CASSPSWGEADTQYF.

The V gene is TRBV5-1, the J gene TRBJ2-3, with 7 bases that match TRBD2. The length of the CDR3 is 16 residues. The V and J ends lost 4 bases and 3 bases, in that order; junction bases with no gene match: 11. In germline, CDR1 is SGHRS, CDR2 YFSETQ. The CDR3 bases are TGCGCCAGCAGCGAATTCCGGGACTATGAGACAGATACGCAGTATTTT. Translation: CASSEFRDYETDTQYF.

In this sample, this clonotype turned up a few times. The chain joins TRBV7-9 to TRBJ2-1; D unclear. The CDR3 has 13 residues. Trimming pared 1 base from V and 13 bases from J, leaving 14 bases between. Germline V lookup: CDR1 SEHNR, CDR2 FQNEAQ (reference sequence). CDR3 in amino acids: CASSLGEGQFQFF. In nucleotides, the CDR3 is TGTGCCAGCAGCTTAGGGGAAGGGCAGTTTCAGTTCTTC. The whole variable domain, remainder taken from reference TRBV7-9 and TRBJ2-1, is DTGVSQNPRHKITKRGQNVTFRCDPISEHNRLYWYRQTLGQGPEFLTYFQNEAQLEKSRLLSDRFSAERPKGSFSTLEIQRTEQGDSAMYLCASSLGEGQFQFFGPGTRLTVL.

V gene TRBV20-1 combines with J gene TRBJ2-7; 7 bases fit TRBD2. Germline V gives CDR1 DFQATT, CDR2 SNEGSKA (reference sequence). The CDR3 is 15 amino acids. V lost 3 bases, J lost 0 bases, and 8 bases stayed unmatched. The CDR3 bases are TGCAGTGCTAGCTTCGGGACTAAGAGCTCCTACGAGCAGTACTTC. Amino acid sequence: CSASFGTKSSYEQYF.

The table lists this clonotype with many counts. CDR3: CASSYTNSETQYF. As DNA, the CDR3 is TGTGCCAGCAGTTATACGAATTCGGAGACCCAGTACTTC. V and J are TRBV12-3 or TRBV12-4 and TRBJ2-5; D gene ambiguous. This CDR3 contains 13 residues. V lost 4 bases and J 5 bases, leaving 11 bases between the germline ends.

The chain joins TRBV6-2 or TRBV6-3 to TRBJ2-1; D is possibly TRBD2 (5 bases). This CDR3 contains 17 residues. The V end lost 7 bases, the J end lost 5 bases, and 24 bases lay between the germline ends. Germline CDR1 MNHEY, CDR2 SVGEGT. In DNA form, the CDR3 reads TGTGCCAGCACTCCTCTAATAGGGCTAGCAATGGACAATGAGCAGTTCTTC. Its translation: CASTPLIGLAMDNEQFF.

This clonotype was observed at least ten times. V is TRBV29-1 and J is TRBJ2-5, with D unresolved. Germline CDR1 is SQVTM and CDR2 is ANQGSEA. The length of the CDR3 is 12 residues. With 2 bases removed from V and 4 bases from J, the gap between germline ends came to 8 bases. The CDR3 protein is CSVESQRETQYF. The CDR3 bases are TGCAGCGTTGAATCACAGAGAGAGACCCAGTACTTC.

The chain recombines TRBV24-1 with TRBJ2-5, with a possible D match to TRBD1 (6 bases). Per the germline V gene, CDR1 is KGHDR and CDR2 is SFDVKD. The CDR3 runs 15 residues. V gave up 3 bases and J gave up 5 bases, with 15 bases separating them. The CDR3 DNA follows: TGTGCCACCAGTGATCCGACAGGCCTGGGGGAGACCCAGTACTTC. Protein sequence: CATSDPTGLGETQYF.

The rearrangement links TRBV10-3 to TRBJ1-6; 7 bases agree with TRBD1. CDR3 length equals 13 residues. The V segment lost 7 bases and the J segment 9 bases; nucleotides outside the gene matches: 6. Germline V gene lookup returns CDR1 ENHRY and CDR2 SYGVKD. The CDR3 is CAIMEGAASPLHF. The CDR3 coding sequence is TGTGCCATCATGGAGGGGGCAGCTTCACCCCTCCACTTT.

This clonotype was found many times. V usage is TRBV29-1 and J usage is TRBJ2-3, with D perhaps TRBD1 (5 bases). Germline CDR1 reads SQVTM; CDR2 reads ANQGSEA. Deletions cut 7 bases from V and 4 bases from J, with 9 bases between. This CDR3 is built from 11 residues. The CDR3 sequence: CSDQTADTQYF. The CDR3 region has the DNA TGCAGCGACCAGACAGCAGATACGCAGTATTTT.

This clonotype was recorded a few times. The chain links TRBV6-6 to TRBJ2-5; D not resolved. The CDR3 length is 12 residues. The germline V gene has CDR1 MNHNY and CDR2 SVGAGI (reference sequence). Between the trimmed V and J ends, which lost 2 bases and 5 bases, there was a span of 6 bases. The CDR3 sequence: CASSYIGETQYF. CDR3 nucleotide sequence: TGTGCCAGCAGTTACATAGGCGAGACCCAGTACTTC.

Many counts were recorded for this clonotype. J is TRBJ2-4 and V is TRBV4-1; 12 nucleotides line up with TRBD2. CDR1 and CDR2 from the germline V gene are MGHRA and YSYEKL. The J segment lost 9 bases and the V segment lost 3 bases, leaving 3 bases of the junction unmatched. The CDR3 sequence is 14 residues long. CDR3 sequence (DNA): TGCGCCAGCAGCCAGCTAGCGGGAGGGCCCATTCAGTACTTC. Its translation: CASSQLAGGPIQYF.

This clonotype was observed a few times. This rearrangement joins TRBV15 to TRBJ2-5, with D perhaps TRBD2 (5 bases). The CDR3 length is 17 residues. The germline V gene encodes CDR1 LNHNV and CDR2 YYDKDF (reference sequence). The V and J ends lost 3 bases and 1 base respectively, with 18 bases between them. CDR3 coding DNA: TGTGCCACCAGCAGGGGAGAGGCCCGGTGGGCCCAAGAGACCCAGTACTTC. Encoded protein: CATSRGEARWAQETQYF.

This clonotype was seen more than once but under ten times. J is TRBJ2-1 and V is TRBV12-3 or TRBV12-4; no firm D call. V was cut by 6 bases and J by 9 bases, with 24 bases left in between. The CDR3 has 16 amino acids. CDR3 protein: CASRPILGRRPGEQFF. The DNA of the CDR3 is TGTGCCAGCAGGCCGATCCTAGGTCGAAGGCCTGGTGAGCAGTTCTTC.

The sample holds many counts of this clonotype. CDR3 sequence: CATGTSGAYNEQFF. The CDR3 DNA sequence: TGTGCCACAGGGACTAGCGGGGCCTACAATGAGCAGTTCTTC. The genes are TRBV24-1 and TRBJ2-1; 13 nucleotides agree with TRBD2. The CDR3 spans 14 residues. V shed 10 bases, J shed 2 bases, and the junction held 1 base outside the gene matches. CDR1 and CDR2 (germline): KGHDR, SFDVKD.

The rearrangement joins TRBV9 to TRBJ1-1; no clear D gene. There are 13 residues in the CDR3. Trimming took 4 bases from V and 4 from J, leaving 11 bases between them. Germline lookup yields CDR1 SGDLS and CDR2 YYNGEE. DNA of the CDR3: TGTGCCAGCAGCCCCCTTGGGAGCACTGAAGCTTTCTTT. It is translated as CASSPLGSTEAFF.

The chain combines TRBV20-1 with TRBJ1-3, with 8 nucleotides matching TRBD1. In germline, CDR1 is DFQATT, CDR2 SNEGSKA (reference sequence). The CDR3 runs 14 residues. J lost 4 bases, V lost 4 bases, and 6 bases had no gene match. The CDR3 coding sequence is TGCAGTGCTAAAGACAGGGGTAGGGGAAACACCATATATTTT. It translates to CSAKDRGRGNTIYF.

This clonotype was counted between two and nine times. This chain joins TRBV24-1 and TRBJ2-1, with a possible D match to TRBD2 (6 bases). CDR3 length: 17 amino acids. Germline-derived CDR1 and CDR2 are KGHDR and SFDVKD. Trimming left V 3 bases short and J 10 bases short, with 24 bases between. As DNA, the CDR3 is TGTGCCACCAGTGATCCGCGGGACTTAGCTACGGGGTTCGAGCAGTTCTTC. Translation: CATSDPRDLATGFEQFF.

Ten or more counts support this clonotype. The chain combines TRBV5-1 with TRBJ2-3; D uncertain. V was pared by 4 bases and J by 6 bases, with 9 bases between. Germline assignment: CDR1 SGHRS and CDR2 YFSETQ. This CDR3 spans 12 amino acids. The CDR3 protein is CASSPSQDTQYF. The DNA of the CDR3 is TGCGCCAGCAGCCCCTCCCAGGATACGCAGTATTTT. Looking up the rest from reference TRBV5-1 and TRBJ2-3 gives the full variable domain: KAGVTQTPRYLIKTRGQQVTLSCSPISGHRSVSWYQQTPGQGLQFLFEYFSETQRNKGNFPGRFSGRQFSNSRSEMNVSTLELGDSALYLCASSPSQDTQYFGPGTRLTVL.